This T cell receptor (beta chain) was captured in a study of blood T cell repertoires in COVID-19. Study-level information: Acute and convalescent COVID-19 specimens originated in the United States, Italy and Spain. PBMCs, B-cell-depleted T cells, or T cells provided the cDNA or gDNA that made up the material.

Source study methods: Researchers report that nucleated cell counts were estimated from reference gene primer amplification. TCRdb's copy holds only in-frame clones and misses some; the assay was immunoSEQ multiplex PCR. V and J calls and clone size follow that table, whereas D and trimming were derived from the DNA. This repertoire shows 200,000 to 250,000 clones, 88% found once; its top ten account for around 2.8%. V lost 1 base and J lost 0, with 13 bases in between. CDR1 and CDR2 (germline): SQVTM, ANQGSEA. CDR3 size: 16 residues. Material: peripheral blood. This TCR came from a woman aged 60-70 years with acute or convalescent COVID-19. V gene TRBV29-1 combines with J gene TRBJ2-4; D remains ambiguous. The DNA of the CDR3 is TGCAGCGTTGAAGGAATAAGAGGCCTAGCCAAAAACATTCAGTACTTC. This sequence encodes CSVEGIRGLAKNIQYF.